The 4 T cell receptor beta chains below were found in one sample sequenced in a study of blood T cell repertoires in COVID-19. Libraries were prepared by immunoSEQ multiplex PCR; TCRdb keeps only in-frame clonotypes and omits some of them. Among approximately 85,000 clones listed, 70% to 90% were seen once. The source material was peripheral blood. These receptors originate from a human donor in a cohort sampled during active COVID-19.

The chain couples TRBV30 to TRBJ2-2; D uncertain. V lost 5 bases, J lost 5 bases, and 12 bases lay in between. The CDR3 extends over 13 amino acids. Germline values: CDR1 GTSNPN, CDR2 SVGIG (reference sequence). DNA of the CDR3: TGTGCCTGGCGAATCACAAGTACCGGGGAGCTGTTTTTT. Translation gives CAWRITSTGELFF.

This chain joins TRBV5-1 and TRBJ2-7, with 9 bases lining up with TRBD1. The CDR3 has 15 amino acids. V gave up 2 bases and J gave up 4 bases; unmatched junction bases: 7. Germline V gives CDR1 SGHRS, CDR2 YFSETQ. DNA of the CDR3: TGCGCCAGCAGCTTCCCGGGACAGGGTTCTTACGAGCAGTACTTC. Amino acids: CASSFPGQGSYEQYF.

The genes are TRBV7-9 and TRBJ1-2; TRBD1 aligns across 9 bases. The CDR3 extends over 14 amino acids. CDR1 SEHNR and CDR2 FQNEAQ come from the germline V gene (reference sequence). With 1 base clipped from V and 7 bases from J, the junction kept 4 bases outside the gene matches. The CDR3 nucleotides are TGTGCCAGCAGCTTAGAACAGGGGGCAGGTGGCTACACCTTC. It encodes CASSLEQGAGGYTF.

This chain uses TRBV18 with TRBJ2-7, with TRBD1 matching over 8 bases. The CDR3 contains 13 residues. The germline gives CDR1 KGHSH, CDR2 LQKENI. The J segment lost 7 bases and the V segment lost 3 bases, leaving 5 bases of the junction unmatched. CDR3 in DNA: TGTGCCAGCTCACCGGACAGGGCCTGGGAGCAGTACTTC. Translation: CASSPDRAWEQYF.